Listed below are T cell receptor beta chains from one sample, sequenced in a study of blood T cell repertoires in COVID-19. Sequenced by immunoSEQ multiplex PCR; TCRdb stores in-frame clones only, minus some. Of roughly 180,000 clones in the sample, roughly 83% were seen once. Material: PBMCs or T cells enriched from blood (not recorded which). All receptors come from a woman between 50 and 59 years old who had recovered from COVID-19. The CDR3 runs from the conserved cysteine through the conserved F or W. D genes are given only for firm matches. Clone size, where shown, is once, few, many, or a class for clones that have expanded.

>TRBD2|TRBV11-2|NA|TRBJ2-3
CASSLSGGPTDTQYF
TGTGCCAGCAGTCTTAGCGGGGGGCCCACAGATACGCAGTATTTT
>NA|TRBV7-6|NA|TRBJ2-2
CASSSTNTGELFF
TGTGCCAGCAGCTCCACGAACACCGGGGAGCTGTTTTTT
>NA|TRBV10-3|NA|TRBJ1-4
CAISEEGATNEKLFF
TGTGCCATCAGTGAGGAGGGCGCAACTAATGAAAAACTGTTTTTT
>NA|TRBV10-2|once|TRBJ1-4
CASSDHSPNEKLFF
TGCGCCAGCAGTGACCACAGCCCTAATGAAAAACTGTTTTTT
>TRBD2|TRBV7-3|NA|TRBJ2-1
CASSLRSRGGGNEQFF
TGTGCCAGCAGCTTAAGATCCCGGGGGGGAGGGAATGAGCAGTTCTTC
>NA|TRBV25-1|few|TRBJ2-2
CASSAPVTETNTGELFF
TGTGCCAGCAGTGCCCCCGTGACAGAAACGAACACCGGGGAGCTGTTTTTT
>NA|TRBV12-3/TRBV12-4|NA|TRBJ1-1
CASRQTETEAFF
TGTGCCAGCAGACAGACAGAGACTGAAGCTTTCTTT
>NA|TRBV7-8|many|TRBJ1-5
CASSLARGGASNQPQHF
TGTGCCAGCAGCTTAGCGCGGGGGGGCGCGAGCAATCAGCCCCAGCATTTT
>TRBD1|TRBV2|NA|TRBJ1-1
CASSGQGMGTEAFF
TGTGCCAGCAGTGGACAGGGGATGGGCACTGAAGCTTTCTTT
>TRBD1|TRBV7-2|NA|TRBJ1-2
CASSPTGTGDYGYTF
TGTGCCAGCAGCCCGACCGGGACAGGGGACTATGGCTACACCTTC
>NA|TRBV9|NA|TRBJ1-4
CASSPREGNNEKLFF
TGTGCCAGCAGCCCCCGGGAAGGGAATAATGAAAAACTGTTTTTT
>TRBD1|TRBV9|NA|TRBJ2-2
CATGTGGSGELFF
TGTGCCACCGGGACAGGGGGATCCGGGGAGCTGTTTTTT
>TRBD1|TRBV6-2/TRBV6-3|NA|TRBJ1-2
CASSLTGTGVGYTF
TGTGCCAGCAGTTTAACCGGGACAGGGGTCGGCTACACCTTC
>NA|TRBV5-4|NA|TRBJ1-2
CASSFGGAPTF
TGTGCCAGCAGCTTTGGGGGGGCGCCCACCTTC
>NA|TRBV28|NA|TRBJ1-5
CASSLKGDQPQHF
TGTGCCAGCAGTCTCAAGGGAGATCAGCCCCAGCATTTT
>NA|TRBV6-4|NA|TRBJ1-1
CASSDAYRDSEAFF
TGTGCCAGCAGTGACGCCTACCGGGATAGCGAAGCTTTCTTT
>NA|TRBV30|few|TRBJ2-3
CAWSLGGGRDTQYF
TGTGCCTGGAGTCTAGGCGGGGGCCGGGATACGCAGTATTTT
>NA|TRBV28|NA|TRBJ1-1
CASSLGGNTEAFF
TGTGCCAGCAGTCTGGGGGGGAACACTGAAGCTTTCTTT
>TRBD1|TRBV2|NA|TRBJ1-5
CASRQGVFRPQHF
TGTGCCAGTAGACAGGGGGTTTTTCGGCCCCAGCATTTT
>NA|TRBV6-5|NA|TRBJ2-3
CASSYEGRTQYF
TGTGCCAGCAGTTACGAGGGCCGTACGCAGTATTTT
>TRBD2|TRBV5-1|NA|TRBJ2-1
CASSLVLAGGLVEQFF
TGCGCCAGCAGCTTGGTACTAGCGGGGGGGCTGGTTGAGCAGTTCTTC
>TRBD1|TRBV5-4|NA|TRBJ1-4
CASSPGGSTNEKLFF
TGTGCCAGCAGCCCAGGGGGCTCAACTAATGAAAAACTGTTTTTT
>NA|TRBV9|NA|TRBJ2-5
CASSAYQETQYF
TGTGCCAGCAGCGCCTACCAAGAGACCCAGTACTTC
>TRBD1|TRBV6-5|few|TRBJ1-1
CASSYSRQGDTEAFF
TGTGCCAGCAGTTACTCGAGACAGGGGGACACTGAAGCTTTCTTT
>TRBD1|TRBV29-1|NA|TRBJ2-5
CSSGRTGKETQYF
TGCAGCTCCGGCAGGACAGGGAAAGAGACCCAGTACTTC
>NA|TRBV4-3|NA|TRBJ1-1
CASSPWGARGEAFF
TGCGCCAGCAGCCCTTGGGGAGCCCGGGGTGAAGCTTTCTTT
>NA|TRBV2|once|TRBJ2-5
CASSPGDRETQYF
TGTGCCAGCAGTCCGGGGGACAGAGAGACCCAGTACTTC
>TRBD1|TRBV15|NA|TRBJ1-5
CATSRAGTGYNQPQHF
TGTGCCACCAGCAGAGCCGGGACAGGGTACAATCAGCCCCAGCATTTT
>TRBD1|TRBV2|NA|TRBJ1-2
CASSRDRGRANYGYTF
TGTGCCAGCAGCCGCGACAGGGGCCGAGCTAACTATGGCTACACCTTC
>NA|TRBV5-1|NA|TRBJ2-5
CASSVTGGETQYF
TGCGCCAGCAGCGTGACCGGGGGAGAGACCCAGTACTTC
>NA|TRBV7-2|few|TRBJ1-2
CASSLVGGGLNYGYTF
TGTGCCAGCAGCTTAGTAGGCGGCGGCCTAAACTATGGCTACACCTTC
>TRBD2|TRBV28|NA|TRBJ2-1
CASNPGLAGRNEQFF
TGTGCCAGCAATCCGGGACTAGCGGGACGCAATGAGCAGTTCTTC
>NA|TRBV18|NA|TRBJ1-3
CASSPPEAGTLSGNTIYF
TGTGCCAGCTCACCTCCTGAGGCGGGTACTCTCTCTGGAAACACCATATATTTT
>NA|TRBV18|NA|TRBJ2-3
CASSPVSTDTQYF
TGTGCCAGCTCGCCGGTTAGCACAGATACGCAGTATTTT
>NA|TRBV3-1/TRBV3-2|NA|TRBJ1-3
CASSQVLSGQGGNTIYF
TGTGCCAGCAGCCAAGTTCTTAGCGGTCAGGGAGGAAACACCATATATTTT
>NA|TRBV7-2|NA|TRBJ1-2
CASRLTGIYGYTF
TGTGCCAGCAGGTTAACAGGGATTTATGGCTACACCTTC
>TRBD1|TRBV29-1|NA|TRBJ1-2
CSVEKIQGGGYTF
TGCAGCGTTGAGAAGATCCAGGGGGGAGGCTACACCTTC
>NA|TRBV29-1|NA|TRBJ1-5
CSVKQGINQPQHF
TGCAGCGTGAAACAGGGAATCAATCAGCCCCAGCATTTT
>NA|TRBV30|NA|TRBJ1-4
CAWSVGTTVEKLFF
TGTGCCTGGAGTGTCGGGACAACGGTTGAAAAACTGTTTTTT
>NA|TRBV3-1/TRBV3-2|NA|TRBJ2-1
CAIGGWGFNEQFF
TGTGCCATCGGGGGATGGGGTTTTAATGAGCAGTTCTTC
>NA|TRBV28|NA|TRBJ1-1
CASSLPEGWTEAFF
TGTGCCAGCAGTTTACCCGAGGGATGGACTGAAGCTTTCTTT
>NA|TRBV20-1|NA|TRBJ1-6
CSASEGRQGYNSPLHF
TGCAGTGCTAGTGAGGGTAGACAAGGTTATAATTCACCCCTCCACTTT
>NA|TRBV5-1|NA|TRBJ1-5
CASSLAGLSNQPQHF
TGCGCCAGCAGCTTGGCGGGACTGAGCAATCAGCCCCAGCATTTT
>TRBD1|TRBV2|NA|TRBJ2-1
CASSGRDRGRGEQFF
TGTGCCAGCAGTGGCCGGGACAGGGGGCGCGGTGAGCAGTTCTTC
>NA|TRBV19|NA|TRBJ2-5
CASSSQGWETQYF
TGTGCCAGCTCTTCCCAGGGGTGGGAGACCCAGTACTTC
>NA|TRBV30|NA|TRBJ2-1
CAWEGGPDEQFF
TGTGCCTGGGAGGGGGGGCCGGATGAGCAGTTCTTC
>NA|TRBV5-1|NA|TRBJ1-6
CASSLDRDSPLHF
TGCGCCAGCAGCTTGGACAGGGACTCACCCCTCCACTTT
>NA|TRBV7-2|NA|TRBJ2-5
CASSNKETQYF
TGTGCCAGCAGCAACAAAGAGACCCAGTACTTC
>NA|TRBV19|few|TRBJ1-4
CASGERVEKLFF
TGTGCCAGTGGTGAGAGGGTTGAAAAACTGTTTTTT
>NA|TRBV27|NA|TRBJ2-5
CASMAGARETQYF
TGTGCCAGCATGGCAGGGGCGAGGGAGACCCAGTACTTC
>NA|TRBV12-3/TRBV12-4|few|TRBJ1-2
CASSLLEGYTF
TGTGCCAGCAGTTTATTGGAGGGCTACACCTTC
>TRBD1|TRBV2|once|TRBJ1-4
CASRRQGAENEKLFF
TGTGCCAGCAGGCGACAGGGGGCCGAAAATGAAAAACTGTTTTTT
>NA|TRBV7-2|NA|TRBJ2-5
CASSGRHYQETQYF
TGTGCCAGCAGCGGAAGACACTACCAAGAGACCCAGTACTTC
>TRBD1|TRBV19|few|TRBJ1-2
CASSSNGGDRGHYGYTF
TGTGCCAGTAGTAGTAACGGAGGGGACAGGGGACACTATGGCTACACCTTC
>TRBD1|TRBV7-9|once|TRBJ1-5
CASRAGGSNQPQHF
TGTGCCAGCAGGGCAGGGGGTAGCAATCAGCCCCAGCATTTT
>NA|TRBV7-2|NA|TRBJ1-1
CAFPGAEAFF
TGTGCCTTCCCCGGGGCTGAAGCTTTCTTT
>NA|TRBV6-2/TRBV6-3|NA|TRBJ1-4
CASSLRGETSKLFF
TGTGCCAGCAGTTTACGGGGGGAGACTTCAAAACTGTTTTTT
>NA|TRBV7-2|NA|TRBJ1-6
CASTSQTGTNSPLHF
TGTGCCAGCACCTCCCAAACAGGGACCAATTCACCCCTCCACTTT
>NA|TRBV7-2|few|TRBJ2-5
CASSLGVLTGSGETQYF
TGTGCCAGCAGCTTAGGAGTTCTGACAGGTTCGGGAGAGACCCAGTACTTC